This T cell receptor beta chain stems from a study of T cells in Graves' hyperthyroidism and ophthalmopathy. It was RNA transcripts that yielded the amplified TCR beta CDR3 regions. The HTBI set primed first-round TCR CDR3 RT-PCR. TCRdb redid the calling of the multiplex PCR reads with MiXCR, one entry per CDR3 protein. The sample contains nearly 750,000 distinct CDR3 sequences, 35% of which appear only once. The hyperthyroidism patients had all been newly diagnosed, and their disease duration was under 2 months. Their ages ranged from 18 to 65 years. PBMCs were obtained from over 8.5 ml fresh peripheral blood. Trimming removed 3 bases from V and 1 base from J; junction bases left unmatched: 12. The CDR3 has 17 amino acids. Germline V gene sequence: CDR1 DFQATT, CDR2 SNEGSKA (reference sequence).

The genes are TRBV20-1 and TRBJ2-7; 10 nucleotides line up with TRBD1. The sequence was obtained from a woman between 40 and 55 years old with Graves' hyperthyroidism. Source material: blood. The CDR3 DNA follows: TGCAGTGCTAGTACCAGTGGGGGGACAGGGGCATCCTACGAGCAGTACTTC. Its translation: CSASTSGGTGASYEQYF.